This T cell receptor (beta chain) was recovered during a study of blood T cells in healthy people across ages. Primers used in a second PCR of about 6 to 11 cycles were a sample-barcoded 5' primer and a J-beta primer mix. Using its own MiXCR run on the 5' RACE reads, TCRdb lists one record per CDR3 protein. The profile covers about 650,000 distinct CDR3 sequences, with around 52% appearing a single time and roughly 14% taken by the ten largest. This clonotype was seen a single time. The specimen sequenced was blood. The clonotype was recovered from a woman over 75 in good health.

The CDR3 reads CASSPNRGQGGYTF. DNA for the CDR3: TGTGCCAGCAGCCCGAACAGGGGGCAGGGTGGCTACACCTTC. J is TRBJ1-2 and V is TRBV7-2; TRBD1 agrees at 9 bases. CDR3 length: 14 residues. The V gene's germline CDR1 is SGHTA and CDR2 FQGNSA. The V segment lost 5 bases and the J segment 7 bases; nucleotides outside the gene matches: 8.